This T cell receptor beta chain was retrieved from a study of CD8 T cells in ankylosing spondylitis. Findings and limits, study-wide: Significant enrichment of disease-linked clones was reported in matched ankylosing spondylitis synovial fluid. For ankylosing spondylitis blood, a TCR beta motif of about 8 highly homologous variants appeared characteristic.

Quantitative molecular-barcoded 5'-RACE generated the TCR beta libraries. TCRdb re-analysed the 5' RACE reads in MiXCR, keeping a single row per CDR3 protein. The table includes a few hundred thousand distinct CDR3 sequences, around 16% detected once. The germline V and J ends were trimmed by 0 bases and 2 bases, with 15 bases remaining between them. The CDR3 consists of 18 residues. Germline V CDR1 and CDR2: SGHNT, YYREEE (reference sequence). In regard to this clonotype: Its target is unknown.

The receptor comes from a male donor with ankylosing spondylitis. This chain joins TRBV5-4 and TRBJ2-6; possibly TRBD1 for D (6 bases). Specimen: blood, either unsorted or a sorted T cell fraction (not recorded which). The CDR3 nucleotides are TGTGCCAGCAGCTTGGATCAGGGGCCTAAGGCTGGGGCCAACGTCCTGACTTTC. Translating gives CASSLDQGPKAGANVLTF.